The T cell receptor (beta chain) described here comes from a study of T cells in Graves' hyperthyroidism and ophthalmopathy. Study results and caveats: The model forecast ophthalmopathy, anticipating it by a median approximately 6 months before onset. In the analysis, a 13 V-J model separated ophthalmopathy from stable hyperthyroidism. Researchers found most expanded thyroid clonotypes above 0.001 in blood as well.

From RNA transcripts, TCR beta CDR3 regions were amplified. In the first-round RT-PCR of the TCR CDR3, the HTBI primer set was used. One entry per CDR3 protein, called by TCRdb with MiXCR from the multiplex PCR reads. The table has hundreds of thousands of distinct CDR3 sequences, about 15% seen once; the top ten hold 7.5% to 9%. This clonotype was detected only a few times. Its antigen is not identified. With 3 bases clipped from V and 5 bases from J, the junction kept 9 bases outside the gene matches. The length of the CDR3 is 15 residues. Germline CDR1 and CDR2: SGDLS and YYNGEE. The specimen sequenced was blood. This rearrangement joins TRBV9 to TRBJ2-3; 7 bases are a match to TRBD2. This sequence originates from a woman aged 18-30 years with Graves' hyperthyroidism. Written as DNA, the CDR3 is TGTGCCAGCAGCGAGCGGGACTCGGGGGGAGATACGCAGTATTTT. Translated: CASSERDSGGDTQYF.